A few counts support the clone carrying this TCR beta chain. The CDR3 has 15 amino acids. Trimming shortened V by 1 base and J by 7 bases, and 11 bases separated the two germline ends. CDR1 and CDR2 from the germline V gene are SEHNR and FQNEAQ (reference sequence). This specimen comes from a study of blood T cell repertoires in COVID-19. The wider study: The study drew acute and convalescent COVID-19 samples from the United States, Italy and Spain. T cells, B-cell-depleted T cells, or PBMCs supplied cDNA or gDNA.

In the original workflow: Researchers report that nucleated cell counts were estimated from reference gene primer amplification. Profiled with immunoSEQ multiplex PCR; TCRdb holds only in-frame clones, not every one. V and J calls and clone size are copied from that table; D and trimming were computed from the DNA. The sample contains more than 80,000 clones, less than 95% of which appear only once. In Seattle, patients joined the study during active infection and were tracked longitudinally. The TCR sequence derives from a young man with COVID-19, enrolled during active disease. What was sequenced was peripheral blood. This chain uses TRBV7-9 with TRBJ1-6; D uncertain. The CDR3 region is CASSLDSQLNSPLHF. The CDR3 DNA reads as TGTGCCAGCAGCTTAGACAGTCAGCTCAATTCACCCCTCCACTTT.